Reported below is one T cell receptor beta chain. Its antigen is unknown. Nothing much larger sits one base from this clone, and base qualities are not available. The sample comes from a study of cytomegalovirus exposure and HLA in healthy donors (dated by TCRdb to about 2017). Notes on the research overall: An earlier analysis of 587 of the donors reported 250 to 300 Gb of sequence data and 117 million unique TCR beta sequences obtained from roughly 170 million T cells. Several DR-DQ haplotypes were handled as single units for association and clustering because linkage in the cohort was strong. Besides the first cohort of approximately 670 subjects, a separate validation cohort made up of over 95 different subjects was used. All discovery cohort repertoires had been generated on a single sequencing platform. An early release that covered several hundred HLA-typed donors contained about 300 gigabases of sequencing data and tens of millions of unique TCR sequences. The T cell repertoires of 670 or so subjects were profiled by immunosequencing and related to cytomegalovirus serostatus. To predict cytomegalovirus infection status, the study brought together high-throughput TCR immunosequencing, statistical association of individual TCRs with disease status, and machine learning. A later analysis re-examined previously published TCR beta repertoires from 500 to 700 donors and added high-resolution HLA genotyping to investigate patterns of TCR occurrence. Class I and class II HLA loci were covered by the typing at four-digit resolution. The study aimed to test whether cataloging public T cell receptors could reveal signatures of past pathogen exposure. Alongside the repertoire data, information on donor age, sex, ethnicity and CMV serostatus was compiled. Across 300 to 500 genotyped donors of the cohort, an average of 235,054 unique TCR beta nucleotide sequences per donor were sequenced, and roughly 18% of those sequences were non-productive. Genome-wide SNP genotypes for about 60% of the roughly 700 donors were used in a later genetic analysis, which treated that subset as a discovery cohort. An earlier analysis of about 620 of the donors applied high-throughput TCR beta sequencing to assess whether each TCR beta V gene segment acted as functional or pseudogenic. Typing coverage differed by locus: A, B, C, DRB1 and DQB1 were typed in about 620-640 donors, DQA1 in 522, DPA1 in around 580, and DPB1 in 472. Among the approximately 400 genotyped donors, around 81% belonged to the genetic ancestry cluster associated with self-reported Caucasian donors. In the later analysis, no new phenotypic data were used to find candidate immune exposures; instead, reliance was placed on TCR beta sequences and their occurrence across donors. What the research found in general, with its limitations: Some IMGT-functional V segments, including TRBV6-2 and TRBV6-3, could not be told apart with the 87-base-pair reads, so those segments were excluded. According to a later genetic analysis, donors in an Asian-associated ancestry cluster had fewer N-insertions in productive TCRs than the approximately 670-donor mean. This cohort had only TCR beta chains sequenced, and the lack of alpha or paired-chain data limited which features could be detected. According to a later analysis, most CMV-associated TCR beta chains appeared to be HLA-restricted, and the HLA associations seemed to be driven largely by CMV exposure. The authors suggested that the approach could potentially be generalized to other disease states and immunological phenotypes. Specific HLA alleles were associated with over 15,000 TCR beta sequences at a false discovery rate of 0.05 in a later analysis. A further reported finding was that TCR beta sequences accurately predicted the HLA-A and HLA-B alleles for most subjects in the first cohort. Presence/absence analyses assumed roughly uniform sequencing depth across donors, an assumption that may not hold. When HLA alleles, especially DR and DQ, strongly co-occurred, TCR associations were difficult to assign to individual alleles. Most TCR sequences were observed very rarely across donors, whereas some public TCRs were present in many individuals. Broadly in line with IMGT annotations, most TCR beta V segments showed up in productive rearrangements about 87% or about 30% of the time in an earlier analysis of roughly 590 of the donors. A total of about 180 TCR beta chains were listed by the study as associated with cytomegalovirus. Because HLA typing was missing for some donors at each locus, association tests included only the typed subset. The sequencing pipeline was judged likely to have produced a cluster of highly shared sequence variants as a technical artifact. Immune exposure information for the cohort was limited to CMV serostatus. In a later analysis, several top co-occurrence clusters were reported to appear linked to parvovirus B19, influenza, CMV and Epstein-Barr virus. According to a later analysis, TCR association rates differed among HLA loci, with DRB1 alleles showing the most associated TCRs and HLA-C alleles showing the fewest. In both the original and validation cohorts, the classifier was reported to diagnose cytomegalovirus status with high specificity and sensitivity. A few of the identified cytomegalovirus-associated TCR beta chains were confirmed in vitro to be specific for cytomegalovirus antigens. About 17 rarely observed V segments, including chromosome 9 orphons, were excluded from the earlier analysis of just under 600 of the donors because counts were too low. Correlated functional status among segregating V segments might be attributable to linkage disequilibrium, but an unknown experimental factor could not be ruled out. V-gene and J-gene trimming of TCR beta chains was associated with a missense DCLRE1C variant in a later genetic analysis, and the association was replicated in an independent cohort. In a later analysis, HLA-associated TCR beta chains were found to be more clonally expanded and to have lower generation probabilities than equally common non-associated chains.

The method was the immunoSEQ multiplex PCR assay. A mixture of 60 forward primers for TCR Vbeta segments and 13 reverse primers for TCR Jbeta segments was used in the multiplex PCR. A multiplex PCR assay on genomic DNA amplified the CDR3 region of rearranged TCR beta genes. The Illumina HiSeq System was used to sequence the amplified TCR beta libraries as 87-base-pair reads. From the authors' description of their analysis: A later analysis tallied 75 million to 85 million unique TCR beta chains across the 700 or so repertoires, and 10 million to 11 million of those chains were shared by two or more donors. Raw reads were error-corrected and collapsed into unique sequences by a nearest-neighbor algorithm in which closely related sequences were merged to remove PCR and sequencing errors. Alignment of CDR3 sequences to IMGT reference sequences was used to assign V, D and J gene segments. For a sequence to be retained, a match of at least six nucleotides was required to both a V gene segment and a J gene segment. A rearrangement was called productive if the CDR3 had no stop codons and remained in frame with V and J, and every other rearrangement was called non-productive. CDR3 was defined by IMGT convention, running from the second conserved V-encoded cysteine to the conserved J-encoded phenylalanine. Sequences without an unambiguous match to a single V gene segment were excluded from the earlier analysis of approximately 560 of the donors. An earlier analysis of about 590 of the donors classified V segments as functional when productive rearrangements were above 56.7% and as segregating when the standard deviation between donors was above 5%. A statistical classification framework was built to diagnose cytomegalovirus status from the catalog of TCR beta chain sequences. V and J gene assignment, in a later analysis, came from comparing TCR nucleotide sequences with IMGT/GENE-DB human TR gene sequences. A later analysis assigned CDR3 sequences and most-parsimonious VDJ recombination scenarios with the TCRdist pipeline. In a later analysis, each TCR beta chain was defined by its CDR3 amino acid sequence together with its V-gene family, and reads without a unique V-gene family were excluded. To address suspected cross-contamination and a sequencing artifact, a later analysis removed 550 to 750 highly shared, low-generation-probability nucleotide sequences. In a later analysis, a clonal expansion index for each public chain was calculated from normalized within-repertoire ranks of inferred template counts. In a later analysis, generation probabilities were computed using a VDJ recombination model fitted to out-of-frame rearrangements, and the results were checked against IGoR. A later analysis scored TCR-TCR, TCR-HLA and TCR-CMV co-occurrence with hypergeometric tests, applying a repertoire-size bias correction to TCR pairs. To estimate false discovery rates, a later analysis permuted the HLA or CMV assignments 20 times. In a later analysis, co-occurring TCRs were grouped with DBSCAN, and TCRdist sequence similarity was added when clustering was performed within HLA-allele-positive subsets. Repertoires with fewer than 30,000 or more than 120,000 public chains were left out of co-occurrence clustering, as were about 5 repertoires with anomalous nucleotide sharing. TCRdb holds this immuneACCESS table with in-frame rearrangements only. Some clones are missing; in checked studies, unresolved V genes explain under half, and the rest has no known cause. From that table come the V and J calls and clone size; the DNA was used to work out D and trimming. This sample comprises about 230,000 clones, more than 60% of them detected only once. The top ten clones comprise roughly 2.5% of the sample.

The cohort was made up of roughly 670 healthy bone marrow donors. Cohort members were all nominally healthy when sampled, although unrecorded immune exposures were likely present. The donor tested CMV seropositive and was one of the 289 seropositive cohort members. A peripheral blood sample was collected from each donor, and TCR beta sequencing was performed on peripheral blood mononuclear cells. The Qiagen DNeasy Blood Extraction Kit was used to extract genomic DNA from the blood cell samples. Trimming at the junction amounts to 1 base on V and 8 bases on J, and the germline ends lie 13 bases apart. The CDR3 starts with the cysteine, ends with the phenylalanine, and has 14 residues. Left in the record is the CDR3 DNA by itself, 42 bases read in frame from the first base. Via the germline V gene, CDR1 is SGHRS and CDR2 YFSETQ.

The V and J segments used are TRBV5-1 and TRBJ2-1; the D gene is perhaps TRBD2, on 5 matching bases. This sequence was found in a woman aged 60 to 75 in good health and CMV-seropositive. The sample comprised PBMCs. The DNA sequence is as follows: TGCGCCAGCAGCTTGTTGGGTCCCGGGGATGAGCAGTTCTTC. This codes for CASSLLGPGDEQFF.